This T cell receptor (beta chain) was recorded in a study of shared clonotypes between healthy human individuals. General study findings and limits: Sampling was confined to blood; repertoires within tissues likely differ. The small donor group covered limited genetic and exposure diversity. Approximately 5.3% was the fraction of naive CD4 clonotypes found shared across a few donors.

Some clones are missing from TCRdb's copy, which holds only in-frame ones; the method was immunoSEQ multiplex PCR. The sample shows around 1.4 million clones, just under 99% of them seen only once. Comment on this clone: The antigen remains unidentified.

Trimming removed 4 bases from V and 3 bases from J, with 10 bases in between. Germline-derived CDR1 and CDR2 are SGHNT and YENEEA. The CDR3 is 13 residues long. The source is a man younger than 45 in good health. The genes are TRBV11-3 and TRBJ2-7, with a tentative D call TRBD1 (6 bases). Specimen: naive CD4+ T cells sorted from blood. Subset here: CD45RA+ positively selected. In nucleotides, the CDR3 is TGTGCCAGCAGCTCGGACAGCGGCTACGAGCAGTACTTC. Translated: CASSSDSGYEQYF.